These 18 T cell receptor beta chains were sequenced from one sample in a study of CXCR3-negative and CXCR3-positive naive CD8 T cells. Findings and caveats of the study: Naive cells that were CXCR3-positive had more hydrophobic TRB CDR3s (compared with CXCR3-negative naive cells).

These receptors' targets are unknown. In preparing the TRB cDNA libraries, 5' RACE with UMI labels was used. Each CDR3 protein gets one entry in TCRdb, which reprocessed the 5' RACE reads and gives no DNA. The sample shows some 110,000 distinct CDR3 sequences, and 0.38% sits with its ten largest clones. Sample: naive CXCR3+ CD8+ T cells from blood. Subset reported: CD45RO-CCR7+CD27+CD95- naive CD8+ T cells expressing CXCR3 (TNR3+). Every receptor here comes from a human donor in good health. Some clones in this sample may be carry-over from other donors' samples.

The chain combines TRBV4-3 with TRBJ2-3; the TCRdb D gene call, TRBD2, has no DNA to confirm it. This CDR3 region has 17 residues. Germline V CDR1 and CDR2: LGHNA, YSLEER. Here the CDR3 reads CASSQGQGLSLTDTQYF.

The chain links TRBV6-2 or TRBV6-3 to TRBJ1-1; the D call from TCRdb, TRBD1, cannot be confirmed without DNA. Germline V CDR1 and CDR2: MNHEY, SVGEGT. This CDR3 has 13 residues. CDR3 sequence: CASSGGINTEAFF.

This sequence joins TRBV7-3 and TRBJ2-3; TCRdb reports TRBD2, a call that lacks DNA to check it against. Germline CDR1 SGHTA, CDR2 FQGTGA. The CDR3 covers 15 residues. This chain's CDR3 is CASSSSGGARDTQYF.

The chain employs TRBV29-1 and TRBJ1-2; lacking DNA, the TRBD1 call made by TCRdb goes unchecked. The CDR3 loop spans 15 amino acids. Per the germline V gene, CDR1 is SQVTM and CDR2 is ANQGSEA. This CDR3 is CSVEEPDRGLLGYTF.

J is TRBJ1-2 and V is TRBV6-5. The V gene's germline CDR1 is MNHEY and CDR2 SVGAGI. CDR3 length: 14 amino acids. CDR3 region: CASSPSRPQGGYTF.

The chain joins TRBV7-2 to TRBJ2-1; absent DNA, TCRdb's TRBD2 call cannot be checked. CDR3 length: 16 amino acids. CDR1 SGHTA and CDR2 FQGNSA come from the germline V gene. The CDR3 sequence is CASSVLPSGENNEQFF. Based on the CDR3 plus reference TRBV7-2 and TRBJ2-1, the full variable domain is GAGVSQSPSNKVTEKGKDVELRCDPISGHTALYWYRQSLGQGLEFLIYFQGNSAPDKSGLPSDRFSAERTGGSVSTLTIQRTQQEDSAVYLCASSVLPSGENNEQFFGPGTRLTVL.

The chain uses TRBV20-1 and TRBJ1-2. The CDR3 has 13 amino acids. Germline assignment: CDR1 DFQATT and CDR2 SNEGSKA (reference sequence). The CDR3 is CSARDSVNYGYTF.

The chain has TRBV14 and TRBJ2-7; TCRdb designates TRBD1, a call that cannot be tested without DNA. Germline V gene sequence: CDR1 SGHDN, CDR2 FVKESK. This CDR3 region has 13 residues. CDR3 amino acids: CASSQARGGEQYF. Full variable domain (remainder filled in from reference TRBV14 and TRBJ2-7): EAGVTQFPSHSVIEKGQTVTLRCDPISGHDNLYWYRRVMGKEIKFLLHFVKESKQDESGMPNNRFLAERTGGTYSTLKVQPAELEDSGVYFCASSQARGGEQYFGPGTRLTVT.

V gene TRBV4-2 combines with J gene TRBJ1-2; TCRdb picks TRBD1, but there is no DNA to check that call. The CDR3 covers 14 residues. The germline gives CDR1 LGHNA, CDR2 YNFKEQ. The CDR3 region is CASSQGDGPDGYTF.

The chain carries TRBV7-9 and TRBJ1-1. The germline V gene encodes CDR1 SEHNR and CDR2 FQNEAQ (reference sequence). This CDR3 comprises 12 residues. This CDR3 reads CASSRGNTEAFF.

V gene TRBV10-3 combines with J gene TRBJ1-1; as DNA is missing, the TRBD1 call by TCRdb cannot be tested. Germline V gene lookup returns CDR1 ENHRY and CDR2 SYGVKD. The CDR3 is made up of 14 amino acids. CDR3 amino acids: CAISAGHLNTEAFF.

The chain couples TRBV15 to TRBJ1-2; TCRdb's D call of TRBD1 is untestable without DNA. Germline-derived CDR1 and CDR2 are LNHNV and YYDKDF (reference sequence). The CDR3 is 14 residues long. Here the CDR3 reads CATSRVTGTYGYTF.

Frequency places this clonotype as medium-sized. This chain connects TRBV29-1 to TRBJ2-7; TCRdb proposes TRBD1, but this gene call is untestable without DNA. The CDR3 covers 12 residues. Germline loops: CDR1 SQVTM, CDR2 ANQGSEA. The CDR3 sequence is CSVEGDSYEQYF.

This chain links TRBV13 with TRBJ1-5; TCRdb calls TRBD1, which cannot be checked without DNA. The CDR3 is 12 residues long. Germline CDR1 and CDR2: PRHDT and FYEKMQ (reference sequence). CDR3: CASSLRGRPQHF.

V and J are TRBV15 and TRBJ2-7; the D call from TCRdb, TRBD1, cannot be confirmed without DNA. CDR3 length equals 16 residues. The V gene's germline CDR1 is LNHNV and CDR2 YYDKDF (reference sequence). CDR3 protein: CATSPEIGTGSYEQYF.

The genes are TRBV19 and TRBJ1-1; there is no DNA to check the TCRdb D call of TRBD1. Germline CDR1 and CDR2: LNHDA and SQIVND (reference sequence). The CDR3 consists of 15 residues. The CDR3 sequence: CASTPGGGSLTEAFF.

This chain links TRBV7-9 with TRBJ2-5; TCRdb lists TRBD2, though no DNA is available to test this call. Germline-derived CDR1 and CDR2 are SEHNR and FQNEAQ (reference sequence). The CDR3 covers 15 residues. The CDR3: CASSLALAEEETQYF.

This chain links TRBV29-1 with TRBJ2-3; TCRdb's D gene call, TRBD1, goes unchecked for lack of DNA. CDR3 length: 13 amino acids. The germline V gene has CDR1 SQVTM and CDR2 ANQGSEA. This chain's CDR3 is CSVEDGAEDTQYF.